This T cell receptor beta chain was sequenced in a study of Ad26.COV2.S vaccination and SARS-CoV-2 variants (dated by TCRdb to the early 2020s). About the investigation overall: Vaccine-arm donors were drawn from COV1001, a multicentre, randomized, double-blind, placebo-controlled phase I-IIa trial of Ad26.COV2.S in healthy adults. Ad26.COV2.S was administered intramuscularly at a dose of 5x10^10 or 1x10^11 viral particles, either as one shot or as two shots given 56 days apart. TCRbeta repertoire sequencing was used to assess the specificity and breadth of SARS-CoV-2-reactive T cell receptors after Ad26.COV2.S vaccination. A total of around 32 samples were included in the TCR-sequenced set, comprising 19 Ad26.COV2.S vaccine recipients, 5 placebo recipients and 8 SARS-CoV-2 convalescent individuals. Trial participants were randomized into five groups of five: low-dose or high-dose Ad26.COV2.S given once or twice, or placebo on both occasions. Blinding of investigators to trial group allocation was maintained during experiments and outcome assessment.

TCRbeta CDR3 regions were sequenced with the immunoSEQ Assay. After extraction, genomic DNA underwent amplification by bias-controlled multiplex PCR, followed by high-throughput sequencing. Per the authors' processing: To quantify the absolute abundance of every unique TCRbeta CDR3 region, sequences were collapsed and filtered. T cell fraction was estimated by normalization of TCRbeta template counts to usable DNA, with usable DNA being measured through amplification of reference genes present in all nucleated cells. Repertoire TCRs were annotated as SARS-CoV-2-specific by exact matching of V gene, CDR3 amino acid sequence and J gene to a known reactive TCR set. The reference SARS-CoV-2 TCR set was derived from MIRA and filtered for enrichment in COVID-19-positive ImmuneCODE repertoires, a step that removed public or cross-reactive TCRs. Based on the MIRA antigens, annotated TCRs were further analysed at the level of specific ORF or position within ORF. Breadth was defined as annotated unique rearrangements over total unique productive rearrangements; depth was the summed frequency of those rearrangements. TCR breadth was compared between groups using two-sided Wilcoxon rank-sum tests. TCRdb re-hosts the immuneACCESS table, in-frame sequences only. Its copies lack some clones; in the studies checked, an unresolved V gene accounts for under half of them, and the cause for the rest is not known. The V and J calls and clone size were taken over from that table, and D and trimming were inferred from the DNA. The sample yields some 420,000 clones; roughly 90% were counted once. Together, the top ten hold 3.6% of the sample.

The label giving this sample's treatment or condition can be read as: roughly 19 received Ad26.COV2.S at low or high dose, single or two shots; five or six received placebo; per-sample allocation not given. Repertoires of vaccine and placebo recipients were sequenced from samples collected on day 63 after the first injection. Cohort 1b enrolled about two dozen adults aged 18-55 years at a single site in Boston, USA, between 29 July and 7 August 2020. Ad26.COV2.S was a replication-incompetent adenovirus type 26 vector expressing a prefusion-stabilized SARS-CoV-2 spike protein from the original Wuhan strain. According to the germline V gene, CDR1 reads SGHDT and CDR2 reads YYEEEE. Taken from cysteine to phenylalanine, the CDR3 has 14 residues. Only the CDR3 part of the read is kept: 42 bases, read in frame from the first base. The germline V and J ends show losses of 1 base and 6 bases respectively, and no gene match explains 3 bases of the junction.

Study-wide findings and limitations: It was noted by the authors that total T cell responses may have been underestimated by the TCR breadth and depth analyses. Comparing responses between vaccine doses or regimens was not something the study was powered to do. After vaccination, spike-specific CD8+ and CD4+ T cell responses were reported to show substantial breadth. Comparable non-spike TCR breadth was observed between vaccine and placebo recipients, consistent with only spike being contained in the vaccine. Compared with placebo recipients, Ad26.COV2.S recipients showed higher spike-specific TCR breadth (P = 0.0014).

Comment on this clone: Its antigen has not been determined. No quality values exist for individual bases; no much larger clone is one base distant.

The sequence is built from TRBV5-6 and TRBJ2-1; the central 8 bases match TRBD2. Here the sequenced sample was peripheral blood, taken in a trial of Ad26.COV2.S vaccine versus placebo. The clonotype was recovered from a person between 18 and 60 years old who received the Ad26.COV2.S COVID-19 vaccine or a placebo. The encoded CDR3 is CASSLSGGLNEQFF. The DNA sequence reads TGTGCCAGCAGCTTGAGCGGGGGTCTCAATGAGCAGTTCTTC.